The TCR beta chain under discussion was sequenced for a study of CD8+CD57+ T cells in acquired aplastic anemia. Across the study: An average of 3.2 ug of DNA was obtained from sorted CD4+ and CD8+ cells.

Findings and limits, study-wide: No significant difference in CD8+ Simpson's diversity was found between patients and controls. There were some 27 CD8+ CDR3 sequences that occurred in both patients and controls.

A note on this clonotype: The antigen is not known.

Template material for TCR beta VDJ and CDR3 profiling consisted of genomic DNA. MiXCR was run by TCRdb on the reads, yielding one entry per CDR3 protein. The data show 150,000 to 200,000 distinct CDR3 sequences, less than 65% seen once. CDR1 and CDR2 (germline): DFQATT, SNEGSKA (reference sequence). The V and J ends lost 5 bases and 2 bases, in that order; junction bases with no gene match: 12. The CDR3 spans 17 residues. The sample was sorted CD4+, CD8+, or CD8+CD57+ T cells (not recorded which) from PBMCs. This chain links TRBV20-1 with TRBJ2-5, with 12 bases that match TRBD2. The TCR was taken from a human donor with severe aplastic anemia or a healthy control (not recorded which). For the CDR3, the DNA is TGCAGTGCTTCTCGTCGCGGGACTAGCGGGTTTCAAGAGACCCAGTACTTC. Translated, it gives CSASRRGTSGFQETQYF.